This TCR beta chain was retrieved from a study of blood T cell repertoires in COVID-19 (dated by TCRdb to 2020 to 2022). For context, the study as a whole: Samples covering the acute and convalescent phases of COVID-19 were provided by collaborators in the United States, Italy and Spain. The material from the prospective study consisted of cDNA or gDNA derived from T cells, B-cell-depleted T cells, or PBMCs. The dataset comprised deeply sampled blood TCRbeta repertoires from subjects exposed to, actively infected with, or recovered from COVID-19. The repertoires were made available in a free public database intended to serve as a resource for research on the immune response to SARS-CoV-2. Samples came from the ongoing ImmuneRACE study (first 160 participants) plus 1,254 subjects from 6 global collaborators. Sample metadata almost always included a de-identified subject ID, COVID-19 status, age in years and sex. Where available, HLA class I and class II types were obtained from metadata supplied by the sample provider rather than from assay-based typing. The full study reports these points: How much clinical and demographic metadata was included differed by source and by participant, and the metadata was provided uncurated.

About this clone itself: Its target antigen remains unknown. No base quality values were provided; no much bigger clone lies one nucleotide off.

TCRbeta CDR3 regions were amplified from genomic DNA by means of the immunoSEQ Assay, a bias-controlled multiplex PCR. Turning to the authors' computational methods: The number of nucleated cells in each sample was estimated by amplification of reference gene primers within the assay. To quantify the absolute abundance of each unique TCRbeta CDR3 rearrangement, sequence reads were collapsed and filtered. For each sample, productive Simpson clonality was calculated as the square root of Simpson's diversity index across productive rearrangements. TCRdb obtained this table from immuneACCESS and retained in-frame rearrangements with V and J assigned. These tables miss some clones; where compared with another copy, unresolved V genes account for less than half of the shortfall, and the remainder is unexplained. V, J and clone size are taken as reported in that table, and D and trimming were inferred from the DNA itself. The table for this sample lists over 200,000 clones; 80% to 90% of them were counted only once. The ten largest clones add up to roughly 8.6% of the sample.

CDR1 LGHNA and CDR2 YSLEER were looked up in the germline V gene. Trimmed from V: 0 bases; trimmed from J: 7 bases; junction bases lacking a gene match: 7. The CDR3 covers 16 residues, taking in both the cysteine and the phenylalanine. Only the CDR3 portion is preserved as DNA: 48 bases, with reading frame beginning at the first base. Participants in the prospective study were aged about 18 to 95 years, lived in under 30 United States geographic areas, and enrolled through a virtual design. In the prospective study, participants were assigned to cohorts based on the clinical history participants reported in a screening survey and a study questionnaire. Recovered participants in ImmuneRACE Cohort 3 were defined as having two consecutive negative NP/OP PCR tests, clearance from a healthcare professional, or resolution of symptoms. Each participant in the prospective study had whole blood, serum and a nasopharyngeal or oropharyngeal swab collected by mobile phlebotomists. Over a roughly 2-month period, participants in the prospective study had the option of providing additional blood draws and questionnaires. Before DNA extraction, blood samples from the prospective study were shipped at room temperature or frozen.

The sequence is built from TRBV4-3 and TRBJ2-7; 12 bases in the middle match TRBD1. The receptor's source is a man aged 40-55 years who had recovered from COVID-19. The specimen sequenced was PBMCs or T cells enriched from blood (not recorded which). The CDR3 region: CASSQDRGQGAEEQYF. Here is the DNA: TGCGCCAGCAGCCAAGATCGGGGACAGGGGGCGGAAGAGCAGTACTTC.